Listed here are 23 T cell receptor beta chains from one sample, sequenced in a study of technical replicates of blood from several donors. Here immunoSEQ multiplex PCR was the method, and the copy in TCRdb shows in-frame clones only, minus some. The data contain approximately 60,000 clones, approximately 84% of them singletons. Material for sequencing was PBMCs. These receptors were obtained from a human donor in good health. Some clones in this sample may be carry-over from other donors' samples.

The chain is built from TRBV27 and TRBJ1-2, with TRBD1 matching over 7 bases. This CDR3 is 14 amino acids long. V shed 2 bases, J shed 5 bases, and the junction held 5 bases outside the gene matches. Germline CDR1 MNHEY, CDR2 SMNVEV (reference sequence). The CDR3 DNA reads TGTGCCAGCAGTTTAAGGACAGGCCTATATGGCTACACCTTC. Protein: CASSLRTGLYGYTF.

The rearrangement links TRBV4-1 to TRBJ2-7; TRBD2 aligns across 10 bases. V lost 2 bases and J lost 0; bases outside the gene matches: 16. Germline CDR1 reads MGHRA; CDR2 reads YSYEKL. This CDR3 region has 20 residues. The DNA of the CDR3 is TGCGCCAGCAGCCAACCCTTAGCTAGCGGGAGAAACCTTAGCTCCTACGAGCAGTACTTC. This encodes CASSQPLASGRNLSSYEQYF.

V is TRBV6-5 and J is TRBJ1-1; TRBD1 matches 7 bases. V was clipped by 6 bases and J by 1 base; unmatched bases: 8. Germline V gene data show CDR1 as MNHEY and CDR2 as SVGAGI. The CDR3 consists of 15 residues. The CDR3 DNA reads as TGTGCCAGCAGAATAAACAGGGGTGGGAACACTGAAGCTTTCTTT. This gives the protein CASRINRGGNTEAFF.

The rearrangement uses TRBV5-4 and TRBJ2-3; possible D gene TRBD1, 5 bases. The CDR3 runs to 14 residues. Germline CDR1 is SGHNT and CDR2 is YYREEE (reference sequence). Trimming cost V 4 bases and J 2 bases, with 11 bases left between them. CDR3 nucleotide sequence: TGTGCCAGCAGCCAAAGACAGTACACAGATACGCAGTATTTT. It is translated as CASSQRQYTDTQYF.

The chain employs TRBV6-6 and TRBJ2-7, with TRBD1 matching over 9 bases. Trimming took 7 bases from V and 2 from J; bases not matched to a gene: 6. The CDR3 is made up of 14 amino acids. Germline loops: CDR1 MNHNY, CDR2 SVGAGI (reference sequence). CDR3 nucleotide sequence: TGTGCCAGCACCGACGGGGACAGGGCCTACGAGCAGTACTTC. This encodes CASTDGDRAYEQYF.

The V call is TRBV6-4, the J call TRBJ2-1; 9 bases match TRBD2. The CDR3 extends over 15 amino acids. Trimming removed 4 bases from V and 9 bases from J; junction bases left unmatched: 10. The germline V gene encodes CDR1 MRHNA and CDR2 SNTAGT. CDR3 coding DNA: TGTGCCAGCAGTGGCTTAGCGGGAGCGGACGGTGAGCAGTTCTTC. This translates into CASSGLAGADGEQFF.

This sequence joins TRBV7-2 and TRBJ2-2, with a possible D match to TRBD1 (6 bases). V lost 4 bases and J lost 6, with 9 bases in between. This CDR3 is built from 13 residues. The germline V gene has CDR1 SGHTA and CDR2 FQGNSA. This chain's CDR3 is CASSSWTAGELFF. DNA of the CDR3: TGTGCCAGCAGCTCATGGACAGCCGGGGAGCTGTTTTTT.

The rearrangement uses TRBV6-5 and TRBJ1-1, with D perhaps matching TRBD1 (6 bases). Trimming shortened V by 6 bases and J by 0 bases, and 14 bases separated the two germline ends. From germline, CDR1 is MNHEY and CDR2 SVGAGI. The CDR3 sequence is 15 residues long. The CDR3 DNA is TGTGCCAGCAGCGAGGGGGGGGCCATGAACACTGAAGCTTTCTTT. This encodes CASSEGGAMNTEAFF.

This sequence joins TRBV4-1 and TRBJ2-3; 7 nucleotides align to TRBD2. This CDR3 region has 19 residues. J was trimmed by 1 base and V by 0 bases; bases with no gene match: 13. CDR1 MGHRA and CDR2 YSYEKL come from the germline V gene. CDR3 in DNA: TGCGCCAGCAGCCAAGATAAAGTCGCTCGAACTAGCGGCACAGATACGCAGTATTTT. This sequence encodes CASSQDKVARTSGTDTQYF.

In this sample, this clone turned up a few times. This chain joins TRBV5-4 and TRBJ1-1; 7 nucleotides agree with TRBD1. Trimming at V came to 5 bases and at J to 4 bases, leaving 11 bases not matched to a gene. CDR3 length: 15 amino acids. Germline CDR1 and CDR2: SGHNT and YYREEE (reference sequence). In DNA form, the CDR3 reads TGTGCCAGCAGTCACGAGGGGGCTGAGGCCACTGAAGCTTTCTTT. Translation: CASSHEGAEATEAFF.

The rearrangement joins TRBV6-6 to TRBJ2-7; the D is unclear. Germline V gives CDR1 MNHNY, CDR2 SVGAGI (reference sequence). The length of the CDR3 is 14 residues. Trimming took off 1 base at V and 0 bases at J, with 7 bases between the two ends. In DNA, the CDR3 is TGTGCCAGCAGTTACTTAGCCGGCTCCTACGAGCAGTACTTC. Translation gives CASSYLAGSYEQYF.

This clone occurred once. The genes are TRBV5-6 and TRBJ2-5; D possibly corresponds to TRBD2 (5 bases). The CDR3 is 14 residues long. Germline V lookup: CDR1 SGHDT, CDR2 YYEEEE. V shed 3 bases and J shed 3 bases, with 12 bases lying between them. CDR3 DNA sequence: TGTGCCAGCAGCTGGTACGGACTGGAAGAGACCCAGTACTTC. As protein: CASSWYGLEETQYF.

The J gene is TRBJ1-4, the V gene TRBV7-9; 9 nucleotides agree with TRBD1. V gave up 5 bases and J gave up 8 bases; unmatched junction bases: 9. Germline assignment: CDR1 SEHNR and CDR2 FQNEAQ (reference sequence). CDR3 length equals 15 residues. The CDR3 reads CASSRPGTGTEKLFF. The CDR3 nucleotides read TGTGCCAGCAGCCGACCCGGGACAGGGACCGAAAAACTGTTTTTT.

This clone was observed once. V usage is TRBV5-1 and J usage is TRBJ2-3; the D gene is possibly TRBD2 (7 bases). Germline CDR1 is SGHRS and CDR2 is YFSETQ. Trimming shortened V by 0 bases and J by 3 bases, and 14 bases separated the two germline ends. The CDR3 extends over 16 amino acids. The CDR3, as DNA: TGCGCCAGCAGCTTGGGGCGGGGGCTTGGGACAGATACGCAGTATTTT. It encodes CASSLGRGLGTDTQYF.

This clone is labeled medium-sized. This chain joins TRBV19 and TRBJ2-5; perhaps TRBD2 as D (7 bases). Germline V gene sequence: CDR1 LNHDA, CDR2 SQIVND (reference sequence). This CDR3 region has 15 residues. The germline V and J ends were trimmed by 7 bases and 2 bases, with 17 bases remaining between them. This chain's CDR3 is CASTPPGGGQETQYF. CDR3 in DNA: TGTGCCAGTACTCCCCCGGGGGGCGGACAAGAGACCCAGTACTTC. The variable domain in full, completed from reference TRBV19 and TRBJ2-5, reads DGGITQSPKYLFRKEGQNVTLSCEQNLNHDAMYWYRQDPGQGLRLIYYSQIVNDFQKGDIAEGYSVSREKKESFPLTVTSAQKNPTAFYLCASTPPGGGQETQYFGPGTRLLVL.

The rearrangement joins TRBV5-1 to TRBJ2-1, with 9 bases matching TRBD2. Looked up from germline, CDR1 is SGHRS and CDR2 is YFSETQ. J was trimmed by 1 base and V by 0 bases; bases with no gene match: 8. The CDR3 is made up of 18 amino acids. CDR3 residues: CASSLVASGVISYNEQFF. CDR3 bases: TGCGCCAGCAGCTTGGTGGCTAGCGGGGTCATATCCTACAATGAGCAGTTCTTC.

J is TRBJ2-7 and V is TRBV6-1, with a possible D match to TRBD2 (5 bases). Per germline, CDR1 MNHNS and CDR2 SASEGT. This CDR3 contains 14 residues. Trimming left V 4 bases short and J 3 bases short, with 13 bases between. CDR3 in DNA: TGTGCCAGCAGTGCTTCCGGGGATCTCTACGAGCAGTACTTC. Protein sequence: CASSASGDLYEQYF.

The chain carries TRBV5-6 and TRBJ2-3; TRBD2 is a possible D gene (5 bases). CDR1 is SGHDT and CDR2 is YYEEEE in the germline V gene. The CDR3 totals 16 residues. The ends were cut back, 0 bases at V and 0 bases at J, with 11 bases in the middle. The CDR3 DNA reads TGTGCCAGCAGCTTGGAATTCGGCGGGAGCACAGATACGCAGTATTTT. As protein: CASSLEFGGSTDTQYF. The full variable domain, its missing parts supplied by reference TRBV5-6 and TRBJ2-3, is DAGVTQSPTHLIKTRGQQVTLRCSPKSGHDTVSWYQQALGQGPQFIFQYYEEEERQRGNFPDRFSGHQFPNYSSELNVNALLLGDSALYLCASSLEFGGSTDTQYFGPGTRLTVL.

The genes are TRBV29-1 and TRBJ2-3; maybe TRBD1 (6 bases). Germline V gene data show CDR1 as SQVTM and CDR2 as ANQGSEA. Trimming shortened V by 4 bases and J by 4 bases, and 9 bases separated the two germline ends. This CDR3 contains 12 residues. The CDR3 bases are TGCAGCGTTGCCAGGGGCGCAGATACGCAGTATTTT. This encodes CSVARGADTQYF.

The rearrangement links TRBV4-2 to TRBJ1-2; possibly TRBD1 for D (5 bases). This CDR3 comprises 14 residues. The germline V gene encodes CDR1 LGHNA and CDR2 YNFKEQ. V was shortened by 6 bases and J by 2 bases, with 13 bases between the two germline ends. CDR3 residues: CASRQGQENYGYTF. The CDR3 DNA sequence: TGTGCCAGCAGGCAGGGTCAGGAGAACTATGGCTACACCTTC.

This clone was seen once. The gene calls are TRBV4-1 and TRBJ1-6, with TRBD1 identical over 7 bases. This CDR3 spans 16 amino acids. Trimming removed 0 bases from V and 8 bases from J; junction bases left unmatched: 7. CDR1 MGHRA and CDR2 YSYEKL come from the germline V gene. The CDR3 DNA reads as TGCGCCAGCAGCCAAGATGGGGACAGCCTCGATTCACCCCTCCACTTT. Translation: CASSQDGDSLDSPLHF.

The chain has TRBV4-3 and TRBJ2-1, with TRBD2 as a possible D gene (5 bases). Trimming left V 2 bases short and J 0 bases short, with 14 bases between. The CDR3 is made up of 17 amino acids. The germline V gene has CDR1 LGHNA and CDR2 YSLEER. DNA for the CDR3: TGCGCCAGCAGCCAACCACCCCAAGCGGACTCCTACAATGAGCAGTTCTTC. Its protein product is CASSQPPQADSYNEQFF.

The chain joins TRBV19 to TRBJ1-4, with 8 nucleotides matching TRBD1. CDR1 LNHDA and CDR2 SQIVND come from the germline V gene (reference sequence). The CDR3 has 16 residues. With 5 bases clipped from V and 3 bases from J, the junction kept 8 bases outside the gene matches. Written as DNA, the CDR3 is TGTGCCAGTAGTTCAACACGGACAGGGTCTAATGAAAAACTGTTTTTT. Amino acids: CASSSTRTGSNEKLFF.